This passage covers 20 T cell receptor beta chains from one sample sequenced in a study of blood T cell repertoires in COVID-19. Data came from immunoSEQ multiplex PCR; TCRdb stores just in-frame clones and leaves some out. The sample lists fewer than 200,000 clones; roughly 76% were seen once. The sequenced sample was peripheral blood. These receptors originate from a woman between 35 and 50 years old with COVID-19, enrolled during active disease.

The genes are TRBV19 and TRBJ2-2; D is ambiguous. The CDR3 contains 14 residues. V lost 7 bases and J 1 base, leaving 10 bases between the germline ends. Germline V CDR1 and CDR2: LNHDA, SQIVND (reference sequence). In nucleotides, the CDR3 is TGTGCCAGTATATCGTCGGGGAACACCGGGGAGCTGTTTTTT. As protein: CASISSGNTGELFF.

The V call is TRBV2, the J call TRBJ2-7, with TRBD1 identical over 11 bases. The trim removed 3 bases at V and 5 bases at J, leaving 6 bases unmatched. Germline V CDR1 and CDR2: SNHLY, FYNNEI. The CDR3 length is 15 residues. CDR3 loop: CASSDGQGAVHEQYF. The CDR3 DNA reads TGTGCCAGCAGTGATGGACAGGGGGCAGTCCACGAGCAGTACTTC.

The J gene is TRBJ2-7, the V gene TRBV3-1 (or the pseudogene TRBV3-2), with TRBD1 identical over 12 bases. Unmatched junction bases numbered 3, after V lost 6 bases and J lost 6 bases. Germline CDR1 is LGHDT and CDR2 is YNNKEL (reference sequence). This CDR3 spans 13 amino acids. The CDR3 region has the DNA TGTGCCAGCAGGGGGACAGGGGGCAGCGAGCAGTACTTC. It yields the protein CASRGTGGSEQYF.

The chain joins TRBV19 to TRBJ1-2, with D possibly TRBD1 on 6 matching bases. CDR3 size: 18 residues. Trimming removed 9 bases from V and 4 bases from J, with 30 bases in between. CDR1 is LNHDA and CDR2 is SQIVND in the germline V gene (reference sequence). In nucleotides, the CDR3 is TGTGCCAGCCTTCCCGCGACCCTCAGGGGAAACCCCAGCTATGGCTACACCTTC. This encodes CASLPATLRGNPSYGYTF.

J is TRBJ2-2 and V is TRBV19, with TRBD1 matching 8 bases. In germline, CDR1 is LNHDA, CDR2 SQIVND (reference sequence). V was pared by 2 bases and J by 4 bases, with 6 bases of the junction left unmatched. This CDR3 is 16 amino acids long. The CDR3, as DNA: TGTGCCAGTAGTATAACCGGGACAGGTCCCACCGGGGAGCTGTTTTTT. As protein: CASSITGTGPTGELFF. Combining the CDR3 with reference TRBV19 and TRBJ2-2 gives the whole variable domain DGGITQSPKYLFRKEGQNVTLSCEQNLNHDAMYWYRQDPGQGLRLIYYSQIVNDFQKGDIAEGYSVSREKKESFPLTVTSAQKNPTAFYLCASSITGTGPTGELFFGEGSRLTVL.

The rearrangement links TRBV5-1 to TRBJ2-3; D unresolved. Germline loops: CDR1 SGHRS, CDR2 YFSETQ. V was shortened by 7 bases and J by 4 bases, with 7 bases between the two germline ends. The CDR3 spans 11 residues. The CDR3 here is CASGQSDTQYF. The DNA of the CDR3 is TGCGCCAGCGGCCAGTCAGATACGCAGTATTTT.

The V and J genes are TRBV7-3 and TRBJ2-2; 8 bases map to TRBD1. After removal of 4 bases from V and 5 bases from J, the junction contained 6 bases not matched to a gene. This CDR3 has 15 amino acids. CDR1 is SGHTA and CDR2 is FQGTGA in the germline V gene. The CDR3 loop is CASSYGTGKTGELFF. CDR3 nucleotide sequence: TGTGCCAGCAGCTACGGGACAGGAAAGACCGGGGAGCTGTTTTTT. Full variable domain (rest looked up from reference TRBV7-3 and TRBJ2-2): GAGVSQTPSNKVTEKGKYVELRCDPISGHTALYWYRQSLGQGPEFLIYFQGTGAADDSGLPNDRFFAVRPEGSVSTLKIQRTERGDSAVYLCASSYGTGKTGELFFGEGSRLTVL.

CDR3 bases: TGTGCCAGCAGCCAAGGGTCCGGGGGAAAAAATCAGCCCCAGCATTTT. It encodes CASSQGSGGKNQPQHF. The chain couples TRBV3-1 (or the pseudogene TRBV3-2) to TRBJ1-5, with D possibly matching TRBD1 (5 bases). V lost 1 base and J lost 4, with 14 bases in between. Germline loops: CDR1 LGHDT, CDR2 YNNKEL (reference sequence). The CDR3 sequence is 16 residues long.

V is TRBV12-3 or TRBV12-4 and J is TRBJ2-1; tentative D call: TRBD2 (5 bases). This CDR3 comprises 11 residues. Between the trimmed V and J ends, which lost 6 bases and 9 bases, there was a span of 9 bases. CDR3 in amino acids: CASRSRGEQFF. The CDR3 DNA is TGTGCCAGCAGGTCCCGGGGTGAGCAGTTCTTC.

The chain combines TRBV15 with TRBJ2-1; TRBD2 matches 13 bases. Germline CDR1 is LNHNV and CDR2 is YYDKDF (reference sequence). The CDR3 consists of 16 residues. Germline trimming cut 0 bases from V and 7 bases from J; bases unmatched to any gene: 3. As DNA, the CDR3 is TGTGCCACCAGCAGAGAGGGACTAGCGGGGAGGAATGAGCAGTTCTTC. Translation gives CATSREGLAGRNEQFF. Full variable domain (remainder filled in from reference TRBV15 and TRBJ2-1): DAMVIQNPRYQVTQFGKPVTLSCSQTLNHNVMYWYQQKSSQAPKLLFHYYDKDFNNEADTPDNFQSRRPNTSFCFLDIRSPGLGDTAMYLCATSREGLAGRNEQFFGPGTRLTVL.

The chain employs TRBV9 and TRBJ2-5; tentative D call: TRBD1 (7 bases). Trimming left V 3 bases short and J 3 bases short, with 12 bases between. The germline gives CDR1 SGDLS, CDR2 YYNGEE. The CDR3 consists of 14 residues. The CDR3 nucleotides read TGTGCCAGCAGCGGCAGGGGGGTGGAAGAGACCCAGTACTTC. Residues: CASSGRGVEETQYF.

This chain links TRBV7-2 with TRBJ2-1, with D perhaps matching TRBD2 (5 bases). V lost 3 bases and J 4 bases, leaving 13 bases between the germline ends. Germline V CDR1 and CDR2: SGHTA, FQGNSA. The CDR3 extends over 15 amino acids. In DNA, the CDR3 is TGTGCCAGCAGCTTCTCTGCTAGCAGGTACAATGAGCAGTTCTTC. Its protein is CASSFSASRYNEQFF.

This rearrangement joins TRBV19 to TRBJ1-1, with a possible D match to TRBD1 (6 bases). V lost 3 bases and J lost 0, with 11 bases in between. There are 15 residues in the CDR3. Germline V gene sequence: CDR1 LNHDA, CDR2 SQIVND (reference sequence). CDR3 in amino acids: CASSINRDVNTEAFF. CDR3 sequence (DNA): TGTGCCAGTAGTATCAACAGGGACGTGAACACTGAAGCTTTCTTT. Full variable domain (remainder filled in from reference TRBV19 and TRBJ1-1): DGGITQSPKYLFRKEGQNVTLSCEQNLNHDAMYWYRQDPGQGLRLIYYSQIVNDFQKGDIAEGYSVSREKKESFPLTVTSAQKNPTAFYLCASSINRDVNTEAFFGQGTRLTVV.

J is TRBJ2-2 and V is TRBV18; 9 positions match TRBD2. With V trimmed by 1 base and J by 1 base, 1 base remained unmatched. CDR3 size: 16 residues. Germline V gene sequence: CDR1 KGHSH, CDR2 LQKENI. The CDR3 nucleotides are TGTGCCAGCTCACCACTTAGCGGGAGGAACACCGGGGAGCTGTTTTTT. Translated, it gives CASSPLSGRNTGELFF.

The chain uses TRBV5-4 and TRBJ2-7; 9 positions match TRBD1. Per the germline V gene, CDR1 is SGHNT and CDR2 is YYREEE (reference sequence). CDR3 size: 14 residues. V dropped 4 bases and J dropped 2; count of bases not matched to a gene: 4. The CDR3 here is CASSPDRGAYEQYF. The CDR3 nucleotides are TGTGCCAGCAGCCCGGACAGGGGCGCCTACGAGCAGTACTTC.

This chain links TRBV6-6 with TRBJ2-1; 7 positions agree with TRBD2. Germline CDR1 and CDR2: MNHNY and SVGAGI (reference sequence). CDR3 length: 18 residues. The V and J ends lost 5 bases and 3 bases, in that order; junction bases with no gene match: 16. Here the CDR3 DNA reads TGTGCCAGCAGTCTCGTGGGTAGGGCGGGAGATCACTACAATGAGCAGTTCTTC. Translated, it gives CASSLVGRAGDHYNEQFF.

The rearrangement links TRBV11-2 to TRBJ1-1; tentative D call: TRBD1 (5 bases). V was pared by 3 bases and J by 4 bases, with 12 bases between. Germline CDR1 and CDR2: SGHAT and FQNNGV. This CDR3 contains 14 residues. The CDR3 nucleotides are TGTGCCAGCAGCTTTGCCCGGGGGATCACTGAAGCTTTCTTT. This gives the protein CASSFARGITEAFF.

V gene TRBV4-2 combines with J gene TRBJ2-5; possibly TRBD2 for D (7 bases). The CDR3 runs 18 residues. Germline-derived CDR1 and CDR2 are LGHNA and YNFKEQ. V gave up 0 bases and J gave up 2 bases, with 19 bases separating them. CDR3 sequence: CASSQELEGGGLQETQYF. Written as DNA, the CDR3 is TGTGCCAGCAGCCAAGAACTGGAAGGGGGGGGCTTACAAGAGACCCAGTACTTC.

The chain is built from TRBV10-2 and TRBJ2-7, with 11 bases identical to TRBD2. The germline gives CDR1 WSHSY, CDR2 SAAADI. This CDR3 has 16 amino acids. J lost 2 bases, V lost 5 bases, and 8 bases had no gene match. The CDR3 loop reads CASSTETSGVPYEQYV. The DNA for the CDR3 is TGCGCCAGCAGTACGGAGACTAGCGGGGTACCCTACGAGCAGTACGTC.

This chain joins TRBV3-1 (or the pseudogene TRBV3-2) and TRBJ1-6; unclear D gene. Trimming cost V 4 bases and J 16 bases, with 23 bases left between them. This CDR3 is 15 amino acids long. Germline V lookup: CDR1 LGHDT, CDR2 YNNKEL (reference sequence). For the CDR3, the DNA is TGTGCCAGCAGCCCACCGACGGGAAGAAAATCGCAGCTCCACTTT. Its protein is CASSPPTGRKSQLHF.